This T cell receptor (beta chain) came from a study of OX40 agonist ivuxolimab in advanced cancers. For context, the study as a whole: Ivuxolimab, which targeted the costimulatory receptor OX40 (CD134), was an agonistic, fully human IgG2 monoclonal antibody. Intravenous ivuxolimab was administered to patients every 2 weeks at six dose levels: 0.01, 0.1, 0.3, 1.5, 3 and 10 mg/kg. Of the approximately 54 dose-escalation patients, hepatocellular carcinoma was present in roughly 19, melanoma in roughly 15, renal cell carcinoma in 9 and head and neck cancer in 9. In the dose-escalation cohort, approximately 83% of patients were male, and the mean age was approximately 60 years with a range of roughly 20 to 85. Patients were allowed to have had prior anti-PD-1, anti-PD-L1 or anti-CTLA-4 therapy, and around 40% of the dose-escalation patients had previously received checkpoint inhibitors. Partial responses were achieved by three dose-escalation patients, of whom one had hepatocellular carcinoma and two had cutaneous melanoma. Peripheral TCRbeta sequencing was intended to test whether TCR sequence diversity was altered and clonal T-cell expansion was caused by ivuxolimab. The paper reports the monotherapy dose-escalation portion (N ≈ 50 patients) of the phase I ivuxolimab trial. Broad study findings and their caveats: Low levels of normalized T-cell clonal expansion were also seen in some patients who did not respond. On average, CD8+ T cells showed more expanded clones than CD4+ T cells after ivuxolimab. In partial responders in the 0.1-3.0 mg/kg groups, normalized peripheral clonal expansion was found to be among the lowest, especially among CD8+ T cells. Which antigens the clonally expanded peripheral T cells were specific for was not determined. At doses from 0.1 to 3.0 mg/kg, clonal expansion was seen in both CD4+ and CD8+ blood T cells between baseline and week 6.

Regarding this clone: Its binding antigen is unknown. No base qualities exist here, and no much larger clone lies one base off it.

The trial excluded patients who had a history of autoimmune disease or who were on systemic immunosuppression. In every dose cohort, peripheral blood was drawn for TCR sequencing at baseline, cycle 4 day 1, and cycle 7 day 1. Samples came from an open-label, multicenter, first-in-human phase I dose-escalation trial of ivuxolimab. The trial enrolled adults with locally advanced or metastatic head and neck squamous cell, hepatocellular, melanoma or renal cell carcinoma. Before TCR sequencing, CD4+ T cells and CD8+ T cells were sorted from peripheral blood as separate populations. Genomic DNA was extracted from sorted cells for sequencing of the TCRbeta CDR3 region. TCRbeta CDR3 regions were sequenced using the immunoSEQ Assay. The clones in this table, taken by TCRdb from immuneACCESS, are in-frame only. Not every clone is retained; where verified, under half of the shortfall comes from an unresolved V gene, and the cause of the rest is unknown. This sample lists approximately 61,000 clones; 65% to 85% were detected once. The top ten clones comprise less than 2% of the sample.

Cut back by 3 bases and 0 bases, the V and J ends lie 9 bases apart. CDR1 LNHNV and CDR2 YYDKDF are derived from the germline V gene (reference sequence). The CDR3 runs 15 residues from the cysteine to the phenylalanine. The retained sequence is limited to the CDR3, 45 bases, with the frame set at the first base. The input for sequencing was CD4+ or CD8+ T cells sorted from blood, taken in a trial of the OX40 agonist ivuxolimab. This receptor was obtained from an adult with an advanced solid tumor such as melanoma, head and neck, liver or kidney cancer. This chain is built from TRBV15 and TRBJ1-3; TRBD1 could be the D gene, as 5 bases match. DNA sequence: TGTGCCACCAGCAGGGACACTTACTCTGGAAACACCATATATTTT. The translation is CATSRDTYSGNTIYF.